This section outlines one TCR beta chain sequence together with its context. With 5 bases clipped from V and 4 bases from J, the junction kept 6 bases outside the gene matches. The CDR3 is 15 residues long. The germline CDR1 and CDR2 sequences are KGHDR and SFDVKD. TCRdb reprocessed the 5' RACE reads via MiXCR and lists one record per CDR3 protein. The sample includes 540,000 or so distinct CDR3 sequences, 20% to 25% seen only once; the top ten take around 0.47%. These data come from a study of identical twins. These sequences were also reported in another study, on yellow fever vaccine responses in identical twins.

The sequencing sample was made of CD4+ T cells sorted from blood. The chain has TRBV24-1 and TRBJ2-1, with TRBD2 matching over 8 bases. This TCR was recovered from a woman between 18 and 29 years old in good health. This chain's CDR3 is CATSVSGRGYNEQFF. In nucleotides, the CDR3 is TGTGCCACCAGTGTCAGCGGGAGAGGGTACAATGAGCAGTTCTTC.